These 3 T cell receptor beta chains came from one sample sequenced in a study of blood T cell repertoires in COVID-19. Clones were sequenced by immunoSEQ multiplex PCR, and TCRdb holds only the in-frame ones, with some missing. This table holds about 330,000 clones, roughly 87% found once. The specimen sequenced was PBMCs or T cells enriched from blood (not recorded which). The receptors come from a woman aged 30 to 39 who had recovered from COVID-19.

The chain carries TRBV9 and TRBJ2-5; D gene ambiguous. Trimming shortened V by 0 bases and J by 1 base, and 7 bases separated the two germline ends. The CDR3 sequence is 14 residues long. CDR1 is SGDLS and CDR2 is YYNGEE in the germline V gene. The chain's CDR3 is CASSVGPRQETQYF. CDR3 coding DNA: TGTGCCAGCAGCGTAGGGCCCCGCCAAGAGACCCAGTACTTC.

This chain links TRBV5-1 with TRBJ1-1; D is undetermined. The CDR3 sequence is 14 residues long. With 0 bases removed from V and 10 bases from J, the gap between germline ends came to 16 bases. Germline V gives CDR1 SGHRS, CDR2 YFSETQ. The CDR3 here is CASSLALEGFAAFF. DNA for the CDR3: TGCGCCAGCAGCTTGGCGCTGGAGGGTTTCGCAGCTTTCTTT.

The chain joins TRBV7-9 to TRBJ1-6, with 8 bases fitting TRBD1. J lost 8 bases, V lost 6 bases, and 9 bases had no gene match. The V gene's germline CDR1 is SEHNR and CDR2 FQNEAQ (reference sequence). CDR3 length: 15 residues. For the CDR3, the DNA is TGTGCCAGCAGACCCCAGGGGGCGCTTGATTCACCCCTCCACTTT. This translates into CASRPQGALDSPLHF.